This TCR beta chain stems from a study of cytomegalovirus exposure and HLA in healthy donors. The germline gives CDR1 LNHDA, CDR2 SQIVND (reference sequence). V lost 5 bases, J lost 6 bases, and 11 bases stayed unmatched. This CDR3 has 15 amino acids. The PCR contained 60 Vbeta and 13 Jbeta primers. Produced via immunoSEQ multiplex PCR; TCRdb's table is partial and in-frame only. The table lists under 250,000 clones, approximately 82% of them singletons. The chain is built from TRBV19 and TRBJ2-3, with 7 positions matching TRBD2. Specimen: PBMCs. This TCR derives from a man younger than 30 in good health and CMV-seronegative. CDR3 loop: CASSPYPSGKDTQYF. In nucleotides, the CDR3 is TGTGCCAGTAGTCCCTACCCCAGCGGGAAGGATACGCAGTATTTT.